The sequence of this T cell receptor (beta chain) was determined in a study of blood T cell repertoires in COVID-19. Study-wide context: Researchers got acute and convalescent COVID-19 samples from the United States, Italy and Spain. Sources were T cells, B-cell-depleted T cells, or PBMCs; the material itself was cDNA or gDNA.

This clone was detected only once. In the authors' workflow: Estimation of nucleated cell counts relied on the amplification of reference gene primers. Assay: immunoSEQ multiplex PCR; the TCRdb copy retains only in-frame clones and omits some. V and J calls and clone size come straight from that table; D and trimming were deduced from the DNA. The sample yields roughly 250,000 clones, about 76% seen once. Trimming took 0 bases from V and 4 from J; bases not matched to a gene: 6. The germline CDR1 and CDR2 sequences are SGDLS and YYNGEE. This CDR3 spans 16 amino acids. The material sequenced was peripheral blood. The TCR originated in a woman aged 55-70 years with active or convalescent COVID-19. The V call is TRBV9, the J call TRBJ2-2, with TRBD2 matching over 7 bases. As DNA, the CDR3 is TGTGCCAGCAGCGTAGCGGGGGGAGGCAGCACCGGGGAGCTGTTTTTT. Its translation: CASSVAGGGSTGELFF.